This TCR beta chain stems from a study of tumor and adjacent non-tumor tissue in lung cancer. About the study: There were 11 to 12 adenocarcinoma, a couple of squamous cell carcinoma and 1 small cell lung cancer cases.

TCRbeta libraries were built with three rounds of nested PCR, modified from ARM-PCR. TCRdb itself ran the multiplex PCR reads through MiXCR, one entry per CDR3 protein. In the table there are some 100,000 distinct CDR3 sequences, roughly 77% of which are singletons. For this clonotype: Its antigen is still unknown.

RNA was extracted from bulk tissue without any cell sorting. Study results and limitations: Tumor tissue had significantly higher TCR diversity than normal lung.

The origin of this receptor is a woman aged 55-70 years with non-small cell lung cancer. The sequenced sample consisted of lung tumor tissue.

The CDR3: CASSLSGQANTGELFF. For the CDR3, the DNA is TGTGCCAGCAGTCTGTCCGGGCAGGCGAACACCGGGGAGCTGTTTTTT. The rearrangement joins TRBV28 to TRBJ2-2; the D is unclear. The V end was cut by 5 bases, the J end by 0 bases, with 13 bases between. Germline V gene sequence: CDR1 MDHEN, CDR2 SYDVKM. The CDR3 sequence is 16 residues long.